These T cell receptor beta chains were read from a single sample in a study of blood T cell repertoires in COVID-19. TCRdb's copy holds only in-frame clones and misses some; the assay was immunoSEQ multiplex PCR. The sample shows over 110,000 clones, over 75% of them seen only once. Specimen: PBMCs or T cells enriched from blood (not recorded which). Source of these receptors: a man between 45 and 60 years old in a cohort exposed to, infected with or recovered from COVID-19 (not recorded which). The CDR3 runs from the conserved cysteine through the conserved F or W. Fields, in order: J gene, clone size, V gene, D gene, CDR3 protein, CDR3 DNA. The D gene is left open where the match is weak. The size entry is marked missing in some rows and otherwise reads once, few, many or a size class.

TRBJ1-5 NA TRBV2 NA CASSPGLVAQPQHF TGTGCCAGCAGCCCGGGACTCGTCGCCCAACCCCAGCATTTT
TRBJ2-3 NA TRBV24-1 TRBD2 CATSDPLAKEDTQYF TGTGCCACCAGTGATCCACTAGCGAAGGAAGATACGCAGTATTTT
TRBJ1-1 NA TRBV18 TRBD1 CASSPGTAEAFF TGTGCCAGCTCACCAGGGACAGCTGAAGCTTTCTTT
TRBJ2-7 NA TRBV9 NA CASSQGLSSYEQYF TGTGCCAGCAGCCAGGGGCTTAGCTCCTACGAGCAGTACTTC
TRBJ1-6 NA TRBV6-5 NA CASSYMGELGSPLHF TGTGCCAGCAGTTACATGGGAGAGTTGGGTTCACCCCTCCACTTT
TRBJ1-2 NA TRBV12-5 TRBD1 CASGLVGLGTGHNYGYTF TGTGCTAGTGGTTTGGTAGGGTTAGGGACAGGCCATAACTATGGCTACACCTTC
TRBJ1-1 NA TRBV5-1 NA CASSETGGEAFF TGCGCCAGCAGCGAAACGGGTGGTGAAGCTTTCTTT
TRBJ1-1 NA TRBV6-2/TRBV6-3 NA CASSYSRVSEAFF TGTGCCAGCAGTTACTCGAGAGTTTCTGAAGCTTTCTTT
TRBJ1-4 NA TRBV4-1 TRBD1 CASSRNRDSNEKLFF TGCGCCAGCAGCCGGAACCGGGACAGTAATGAAAAACTGTTTTTT
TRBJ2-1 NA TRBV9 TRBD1 CASSSRDRLSGEQFF TGTGCCAGCAGCAGCCGGGACAGGTTATCCGGTGAGCAGTTCTTC
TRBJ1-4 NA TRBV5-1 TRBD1 CASSPGIGTGVEKLFF TGCGCCAGCAGCCCCGGGATAGGGACAGGGGTGGAAAAACTGTTTTTT
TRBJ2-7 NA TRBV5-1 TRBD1 CASSTPTGTGTYEQYF TGCGCCAGCAGCACTCCGACCGGGACAGGGACCTACGAGCAGTACTTC
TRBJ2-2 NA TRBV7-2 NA CASSSDTGELFF TGTGCCAGCAGCTCCGACACCGGGGAGCTGTTTTTT
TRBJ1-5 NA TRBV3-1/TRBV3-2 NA CASSQGGEGQPQHF TGTGCCAGCAGCCAAGGGGGGGAGGGTCAGCCCCAGCATTTT
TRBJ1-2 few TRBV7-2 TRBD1 CASSISLQGAKYTF TGTGCCAGCAGCATAAGTTTACAGGGGGCGAAGTACACCTTC
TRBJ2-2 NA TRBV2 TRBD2 CASRRESTGELFF TGTGCCAGCAGGCGGGAGTCTACCGGGGAGCTGTTTTTT
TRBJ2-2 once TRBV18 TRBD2 CASSPPGLAGARPGELFF TGTGCCAGCTCACCCCCGGGACTAGCGGGGGCGAGGCCCGGGGAGCTGTTTTTT
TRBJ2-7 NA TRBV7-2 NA CASSLVVGSSYEQYF TGTGCCAGCAGCTTAGTGGTGGGGAGCTCCTACGAGCAGTACTTC
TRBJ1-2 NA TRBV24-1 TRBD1 CATSDSTGRDYGYTF TGTGCCACCAGTGATTCGACAGGGAGAGACTATGGCTACACCTTC
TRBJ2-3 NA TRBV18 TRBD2 CASSPGTSGVKDTQYF TGTGCCAGCTCACCTGGGACTAGCGGGGTCAAAGATACGCAGTATTTT
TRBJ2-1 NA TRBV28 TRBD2 CASSLPAGRGWFF TGTGCCAGCAGTTTACCAGCGGGGAGGGGTTGGTTCTTC
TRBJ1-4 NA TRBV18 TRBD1 CASSRLPGQGDEKLFF TGTGCCAGCTCACGTTTACCGGGACAGGGAGATGAAAAACTGTTTTTT
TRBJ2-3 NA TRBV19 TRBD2 CASSLWTSGSSDTQYF TGTGCCAGTAGTCTTTGGACTAGCGGGAGTTCCGATACGCAGTATTTT
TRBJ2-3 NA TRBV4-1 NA CASSHFSGSDTQYF TGCGCCAGCAGCCACTTCTCCGGGTCAGATACGCAGTATTTT
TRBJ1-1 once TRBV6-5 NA CASSPLGHLNTEAFF TGTGCCAGCAGCCCCCTGGGACACCTAAACACTGAAGCTTTCTTT
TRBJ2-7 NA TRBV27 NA CASSLQGPYEQYF TGTGCCAGCAGTTTACAGGGGCCCTACGAGCAGTACTTC
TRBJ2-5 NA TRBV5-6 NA CASSLTGETQYF TGTGCCAGCAGCTTGACCGGAGAGACCCAGTACTTC
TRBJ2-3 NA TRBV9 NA CASSVAAGVTDTQYF TGTGCCAGCAGCGTAGCGGCAGGGGTGACAGATACGCAGTATTTT
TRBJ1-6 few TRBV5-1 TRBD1 CASSHGQGPNSPLHF TGCGCCAGCAGCCACGGACAGGGGCCCAATTCACCCCTCCACTTT
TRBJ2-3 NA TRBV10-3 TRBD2 CAISKGLAGVSPSDTQYF TGTGCCATCAGTAAGGGACTAGCGGGGGTCTCCCCGTCAGATACGCAGTATTTT
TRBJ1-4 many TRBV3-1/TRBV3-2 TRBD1 CASSHRRDRGSEKLFF TGTGCCAGCAGCCACCGCCGGGACAGGGGCAGTGAAAAACTGTTTTTT
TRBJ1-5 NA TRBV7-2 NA CASRKTGGPQHF TGTGCCAGCAGAAAGACAGGAGGGCCCCAGCATTTT
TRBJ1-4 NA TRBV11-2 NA CASSSRGPTNEKLFF TGTGCCAGCAGCTCCCGAGGGCCAACTAATGAAAAACTGTTTTTT
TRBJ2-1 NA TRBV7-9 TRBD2 CASSLMRVAGEGQFF TGTGCCAGCAGCTTAATGAGGGTAGCGGGAGAGGGTCAGTTCTTC
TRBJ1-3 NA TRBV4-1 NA CASSQESGYGNTIYF TGCGCCAGCAGCCAAGAATCGGGGTATGGAAACACCATATATTTT
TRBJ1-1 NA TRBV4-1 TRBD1 CASSPGTGGRTEAFF TGCGCCAGCAGCCCGGGGACAGGGGGCCGCACTGAAGCTTTCTTT
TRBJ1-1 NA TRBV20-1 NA CSGDRNTEAFF TGCAGTGGAGACAGGAACACTGAAGCTTTCTTT
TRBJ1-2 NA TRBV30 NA CAWTGGGYGYTF TGTGCCTGGACCGGCGGAGGTTATGGCTACACCTTC
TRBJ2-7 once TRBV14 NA CASSPRVSRLSYEQYF TGTGCCAGCAGCCCCCGAGTTAGCCGACTTTCCTACGAGCAGTACTTC
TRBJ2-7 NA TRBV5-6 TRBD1 CASSLAGTAGEQYF TGTGCCAGCAGCTTGGCAGGGACAGCAGGTGAGCAGTACTTC
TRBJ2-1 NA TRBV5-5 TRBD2 CASTKSAGGSRSSYNEQFF TGTGCCAGCACCAAGTCGGCGGGGGGTAGTAGGAGCTCCTACAATGAGCAGTTCTTC
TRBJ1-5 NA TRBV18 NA CASSPEETQPQHF TGTGCCAGCTCACCGGAGGAAACTCAGCCCCAGCATTTT
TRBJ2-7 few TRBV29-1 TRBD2 CSVELAGYEQYF TGCAGCGTTGAGCTAGCGGGGTACGAGCAGTACTTC
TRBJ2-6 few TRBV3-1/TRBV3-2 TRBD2 CASRTSGGSGANVLTF TGTGCCAGCAGGACCTCGGGGGGCTCTGGGGCCAACGTCCTGACTTTC
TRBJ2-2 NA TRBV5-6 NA CASTEDTGTGELFF TGTGCCAGCACCGAGGACACGGGCACCGGGGAGCTGTTTTTT
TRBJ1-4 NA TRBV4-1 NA CASSQGQAEEKLFF TGCGCCAGCAGCCAAGGACAGGCTGAGGAAAAACTGTTTTTT
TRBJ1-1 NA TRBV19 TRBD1 CASSRTGARTEAFF TGTGCCAGTAGTAGAACAGGGGCTCGTACTGAAGCTTTCTTT
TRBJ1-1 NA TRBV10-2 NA CASSHTGNTEAFF TGCGCCAGCAGTCACACGGGGAACACTGAAGCTTTCTTT
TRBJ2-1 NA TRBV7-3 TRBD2 CASSPAAGGSEQFF TGTGCCAGCAGCCCGGCAGCGGGAGGGAGCGAGCAGTTCTTC
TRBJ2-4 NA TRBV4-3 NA CASSQSLQGPKNIQYF TGCGCCAGCAGCCAAAGTCTACAGGGTCCCAAAAACATTCAGTACTTC
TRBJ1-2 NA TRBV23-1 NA CASRTDRTNYGYTF TGCGCCAGCAGGACCGACAGAACTAACTATGGCTACACCTTC
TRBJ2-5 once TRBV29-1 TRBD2 CTGGTSARQETQYF TGCACCGGTGGGACTAGCGCTCGTCAAGAGACCCAGTACTTC
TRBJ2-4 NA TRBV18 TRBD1 CASSRTGSFSKNIQYF TGTGCCAGCTCAAGGACAGGGTCTTTTTCCAAAAACATTCAGTACTTC
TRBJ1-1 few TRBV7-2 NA CASSLVGRTLNTEAFF TGTGCCAGCAGCTTAGTCGGGAGAACCCTTAACACTGAAGCTTTCTTT